One sample yielded the 26 T cell receptor beta chains listed below, sequenced in a study of T-cell memory formation after mild COVID-19. One entry per CDR3 protein results from TCRdb running MiXCR on the 5' RACE reads. The sample comprises approximately 580,000 distinct CDR3 sequences, over 20% of which are singletons, and approximately 12% rests with the top ten. The sequenced sample was PBMCs or a T cell subset sorted from them (not recorded which). The receptors derive from an adult woman who had mild COVID-19 (a few samples of this study predate the infection). Cell type and time point are not known.

This chain uses TRBV7-8 with TRBJ1-2, with a possible D match to TRBD1 (5 bases). Trimming took 2 bases from V and 2 from J, leaving 15 bases between them. From germline, CDR1 is SGHVS and CDR2 FQNEAQ. This CDR3 region has 16 residues. The CDR3 sequence is CASSLNRAGQNYGYTF. The CDR3 DNA follows: TGTGCCAGCAGCTTAAATCGGGCGGGGCAGAACTATGGCTACACCTTC.

This clonotype was seen more than once but under ten times. CDR3 residues: CASSARTGGNTEAFF. Written as DNA, the CDR3 is TGTGCCAGCAGTGCTCGGACAGGGGGAAACACTGAAGCTTTCTTT. The rearrangement uses TRBV12-3 or TRBV12-4 and TRBJ1-1; 10 bases line up with TRBD1. After removal of 5 bases from V and 2 bases from J, the junction contained 5 bases not matched to a gene. The CDR3 extends over 15 amino acids.

This chain uses TRBV30 with TRBJ2-1; D might be TRBD1 (6 bases). This CDR3 is 11 amino acids long. Germline V CDR1 and CDR2: GTSNPN, SVGIG (reference sequence). V was trimmed by 3 bases and J by 7 bases, leaving 7 bases between them. DNA for the CDR3: TGTGCCTGGAGAACAGGGAATGAGCAGTTCTTC. Residues: CAWRTGNEQFF.

The rearrangement joins TRBV29-1 to TRBJ1-2; a possible D gene is TRBD1 (6 bases). Germline values: CDR1 SQVTM, CDR2 ANQGSEA. There are 13 residues in the CDR3. With 3 bases removed from V and 2 bases from J, the gap between germline ends came to 10 bases. DNA for the CDR3: TGCAGCGTTGACCTGGGGGCGAACTATGGCTACACCTTC. Translation: CSVDLGANYGYTF. Variable domain in full (rest from reference TRBV29-1 and TRBJ1-2): SAVISQKPSRDICQRGTSLTIQCQVDSQVTMMFWYRQQPGQSLTLIATANQGSEATYESGFVIDKFPISRPNLTFSTLTVSNMSPEDSSIYLCSVDLGANYGYTFGSGTRLTVV.

The chain combines TRBV7-6 with TRBJ2-1; 9 nucleotides line up with TRBD2. The junction had 7 bases not matched to a gene; V was cut back by 2 bases and J by 5 bases. This CDR3 contains 16 residues. CDR1 and CDR2 from the germline V gene are SGHVS and FNYEAQ. The CDR3 loop is CASSLITLAGHNEQFF. The CDR3 DNA follows: TGTGCCAGCAGCTTAATTACACTAGCGGGCCACAATGAGCAGTTCTTC.

This rearrangement joins TRBV29-1 to TRBJ1-1; weak D call: TRBD1 (5 bases). Trimming removed 6 bases at V and 10 bases at J, with 15 bases between. CDR3 size: 11 residues. Germline lookup yields CDR1 SQVTM and CDR2 ANQGSEA. CDR3 residues: CSVSSGRGAFF. The CDR3 DNA reads TGCAGCGTCTCAAGTGGGAGGGGAGCTTTCTTT. The full variable domain, completed using reference TRBV29-1 and TRBJ1-1, is SAVISQKPSRDICQRGTSLTIQCQVDSQVTMMFWYRQQPGQSLTLIATANQGSEATYESGFVIDKFPISRPNLTFSTLTVSNMSPEDSSIYLCSVSSGRGAFFGQGTRLTVV.

This clonotype has more than one count but fewer than ten. Here the CDR3 reads CASSYSGGFSGEQYF. CDR3 nucleotides: TGTGCCAGCAGTTACTCGGGGGGTTTCTCGGGGGAGCAGTACTTC. The rearrangement joins TRBV6-5 to TRBJ2-7, with D perhaps TRBD2 (6 bases). V lost 0 bases and J 7 bases, leaving 16 bases between the germline ends. CDR1 and CDR2 (germline): MNHEY, SVGAGI. The CDR3 runs to 15 residues.

V is TRBV9 and J is TRBJ1-2; 7 bases agree with TRBD1. The CDR3 is 16 amino acids. Germline assignment: CDR1 SGDLS and CDR2 YYNGEE. J was trimmed by 2 bases and V by 0 bases; bases with no gene match: 7. The CDR3 DNA reads TGTGCCAGCAGCGTAGATGGGACAGCCCTGAACTATGGCTACACCTTC. Amino acid sequence: CASSVDGTALNYGYTF.

This clonotype occurred a few times. V and J are TRBV12-3 or TRBV12-4 and TRBJ1-5, with D unclear. With 3 bases removed from V and 4 bases from J, the gap between germline ends came to 10 bases. The CDR3 sequence is 14 residues long. The CDR3 spells CASSLGSRNQPQHF. CDR3 coding DNA: TGTGCCAGCAGTTTGGGCAGTCGGAATCAGCCCCAGCATTTT.

There are a few counts of this clonotype. The CDR3 here is CASSLDPSGGYNEQFF. The CDR3 DNA sequence: TGTGCCAGCAGCTTAGACCCCAGCGGGGGGTACAATGAGCAGTTCTTC. J is TRBJ2-1 and V is TRBV11-2; 9 bases map to TRBD2. Germline V gives CDR1 SGHAT, CDR2 FQNNGV. The CDR3 spans 16 residues. V was clipped by 0 bases and J by 4 bases; unmatched bases: 4. The variable domain in full, completed from reference TRBV11-2 and TRBJ2-1, reads EAGVAQSPRYKIIEKRQSVAFWCNPISGHATLYWYQQILGQGPKLLIQFQNNGVVDDSQLPKDRFSAERLKGVDSTLKIQPAKLEDSAVYLCASSLDPSGGYNEQFFGPGTRLTVL.

V usage is TRBV12-3 or TRBV12-4 and J usage is TRBJ2-3; TRBD2 matches at 10 bases. J lost 0 bases, V lost 8 bases, and 8 bases had no gene match. CDR3 size: 16 residues. The CDR3 sequence: CASQKRGGRSTDTQYF. The CDR3 DNA reads TGTGCCAGCCAAAAGCGGGGGGGACGGAGCACAGATACGCAGTATTTT.

This chain joins TRBV25-1 and TRBJ2-5; TRBD1 agrees at 8 bases. With 6 bases clipped from V and 4 bases from J, the junction kept 25 bases outside the gene matches. Germline V gives CDR1 MGHDK, CDR2 SYGVNS. The CDR3 is made up of 20 amino acids. The chain's CDR3 is CASRPPTAHLWTGRTETQYF. DNA of the CDR3: TGTGCCAGCAGACCACCGACCGCTCACTTATGGACAGGGAGGACAGAGACCCAGTACTTC.

This clonotype came up a few times. The V gene is TRBV6-5, the J gene TRBJ1-1; 8 bases are shared with TRBD1. With V trimmed by 5 bases and J by 1 base, 9 bases remained unmatched. Germline assignment: CDR1 MNHEY and CDR2 SVGAGI. The CDR3 is made up of 16 amino acids. The DNA for the CDR3 is TGTGCCAGCAGTCCCCTACGGACAGGGAGGAACACTGAAGCTTTCTTT. Residues: CASSPLRTGRNTEAFF.

This clonotype came up a few times. This rearrangement joins TRBV27 to TRBJ1-4; possibly TRBD1 for D (5 bases). Germline V gene data show CDR1 as MNHEY and CDR2 as SMNVEV (reference sequence). V was clipped by 5 bases and J by 8 bases, with 15 bases between them. The CDR3 contains 14 residues. Written as DNA, the CDR3 is TGTGCCAGCAGTAGGGTGACAGTGGGGGAAAAACTGTTTTTT. Protein product: CASSRVTVGEKLFF.

The J gene is TRBJ1-3, the V gene TRBV4-2; D remains unclear. V was trimmed by 0 bases and J by 0 bases, leaving 12 bases between them. The CDR3 has 17 residues. The germline gives CDR1 LGHNA, CDR2 YNFKEQ. CDR3 nucleotides: TGTGCCAGCAGCCAAGAACTCCGGGGATTCTCTGGAAACACCATATATTTT. It yields the protein CASSQELRGFSGNTIYF.

This clonotype was counted a few times. The V and J genes are TRBV6-5 and TRBJ1-2; D gene ambiguous. The CDR3 totals 13 residues. From germline, CDR1 is MNHEY and CDR2 SVGAGI. The V and J ends lost 2 bases and 7 bases respectively, with 11 bases between them. The CDR3 protein is CASSYDLSAGYTF. DNA of the CDR3: TGTGCCAGCAGTTACGATCTGTCAGCTGGCTACACCTTC.

This clonotype appeared a few times. The chain recombines TRBV7-9 with TRBJ2-5; D perhaps matches TRBD2 (6 bases). This CDR3 has 14 residues. Germline V gene lookup returns CDR1 SEHNR and CDR2 FQNEAQ (reference sequence). The ends were cut back, 1 base at V and 7 bases at J, with 13 bases in the middle. The CDR3 spells CASSLGATAGTQYF. Written as DNA, the CDR3 is TGTGCCAGCAGCTTAGGGGCGACAGCGGGGACCCAGTACTTC.

This clonotype was picked up a small number of times. CDR3 sequence: CASSYSWTGASYEQYF. CDR3 DNA sequence: TGTGCCAGCAGTTACTCGTGGACAGGGGCCTCCTACGAGCAGTACTTC. The gene calls are TRBV6-6 and TRBJ2-7, with 9 nucleotides matching TRBD1. CDR3 length equals 16 residues. The germline V gene has CDR1 MNHNY and CDR2 SVGAGI (reference sequence). V trimming: 0 bases; J trimming: 0 bases; junction bases outside the gene matches: 3.

Only a few counts were recorded for this clonotype. CDR3 protein: CASSYYPGMGDQGPDTEAFF. CDR3 coding DNA: TGTGCCAGCAGTTATTACCCAGGGATGGGGGACCAGGGGCCGGACACTGAAGCTTTCTTT. This chain connects TRBV12-3 or TRBV12-4 to TRBJ1-1; TRBD1 might be the D (6 bases). There are 20 residues in the CDR3. V dropped 4 bases and J dropped 3 bases, with 30 bases sitting between them.

The chain recombines TRBV3-1 with TRBJ2-7; 7 nucleotides line up with TRBD1. CDR1 and CDR2 (germline): LGHDT, YNNKEL (reference sequence). CDR3 length: 14 amino acids. V trimming: 4 bases; J trimming: 1 base; junction bases outside the gene matches: 4. The CDR3 loop is CASSPDRDSYEQYF. The CDR3 coding sequence is TGTGCCAGCAGCCCCGACAGGGATTCCTACGAGCAGTACTTC.

In its sample, this clonotype was seen many times. The rearrangement links TRBV20-1 to TRBJ2-3; D may be TRBD2 (5 bases). CDR3 length equals 11 residues. With 1 base removed from V and 7 bases from J, the gap between germline ends came to 6 bases. Germline CDR1 reads DFQATT; CDR2 reads SNEGSKA (reference sequence). The CDR3 nucleotides read TGCAGTGCTAGAGTCGGGAATACGCAGTATTTT. Amino acids: CSARVGNTQYF.

This clonotype was seen at least ten times. In DNA, the CDR3 is TGTGCCAGCAGCGTAGGTTCCCTATACTACAATGAGCAGTTCTTC. Translated, it gives CASSVGSLYYNEQFF. This rearrangement joins TRBV9 to TRBJ2-1, with D hard to call. The germline V gene has CDR1 SGDLS and CDR2 YYNGEE. V was pared by 0 bases and J by 3 bases, with 10 bases between. CDR3 length: 15 amino acids.

This clonotype has a handful of counts. This chain joins TRBV4-2 and TRBJ2-3; 7 bases are shared with TRBD2. V lost 3 bases, J lost 4 bases, and 13 bases stayed unmatched. This CDR3 spans 17 amino acids. The germline V gene encodes CDR1 LGHNA and CDR2 YNFKEQ. CDR3 sequence: CASSQKEYSGVADTQYF. As DNA, the CDR3 is TGTGCCAGCAGCCAGAAAGAATACAGCGGGGTCGCAGATACGCAGTATTTT.

This clonotype was detected a few times. The chain joins TRBV20-1 to TRBJ2-3, with 8 positions matching TRBD2. V lost 6 bases and J lost 2; bases outside the gene matches: 13. The CDR3 is 16 amino acids. Germline CDR1 and CDR2: DFQATT and SNEGSKA (reference sequence). In DNA, the CDR3 is TGCAGTGCCGCCCTCCCGAGAGCGGGGGTCACAGATACGCAGTATTTT. It yields the protein CSAALPRAGVTDTQYF.

V and J are TRBV2 and TRBJ2-1; 12 positions agree with TRBD2. CDR3 length equals 16 residues. Germline-derived CDR1 and CDR2 are SNHLY and FYNNEI. The V and J ends lost 8 bases and 0 bases, in that order; junction bases with no gene match: 5. As DNA, the CDR3 is TGTGCCAGCGGGCGACTAGCGGGGGACTCCTACAATGAGCAGTTCTTC. Translated: CASGRLAGDSYNEQFF.

The gene calls are TRBV4-1 and TRBJ2-3, with unresolved D. From germline, CDR1 is MGHRA and CDR2 YSYEKL. V shed 3 bases and J shed 6 bases, with 10 bases lying between them. This CDR3 spans 13 amino acids. The chain's CDR3 is CASSHKPPDTQYF. The DNA for the CDR3 is TGCGCCAGCAGCCATAAACCTCCGGATACGCAGTATTTT.